This TCR beta chain comes out of a study of CD8 T cells in ankylosing spondylitis. General observations from the study: Disease-linked clones reportedly showed significant enrichment in matched ankylosing spondylitis synovial fluid. Reports of some motif variants in reactive arthritis synovial fluid and blood predate this one.

Quantitative 5'-RACE with molecular barcodes generated TCR beta libraries. TCRdb itself ran the 5' RACE reads through MiXCR, one entry per CDR3 protein. The table records under 400,000 distinct CDR3 sequences, 9.5% to 13% of them present only once. Details on this clonotype: Its cognate antigen is unknown.

After removal of 6 bases from V and 0 bases from J, the junction contained 4 bases not matched to a gene. This CDR3 region has 16 residues. This clonotype was sampled from a female donor with ankylosing spondylitis or in good health (not recorded which). The sequenced sample consisted of blood, either unsorted or a sorted T cell fraction (not recorded which). This chain links TRBV12-3 or TRBV12-4 with TRBJ2-3, with 12 bases lining up with TRBD2. The CDR3 sequence is CASSRLAGASTDTQYF. CDR3 coding DNA: TGTGCCAGCAGCCGACTAGCGGGAGCTAGCACAGATACGCAGTATTTT.